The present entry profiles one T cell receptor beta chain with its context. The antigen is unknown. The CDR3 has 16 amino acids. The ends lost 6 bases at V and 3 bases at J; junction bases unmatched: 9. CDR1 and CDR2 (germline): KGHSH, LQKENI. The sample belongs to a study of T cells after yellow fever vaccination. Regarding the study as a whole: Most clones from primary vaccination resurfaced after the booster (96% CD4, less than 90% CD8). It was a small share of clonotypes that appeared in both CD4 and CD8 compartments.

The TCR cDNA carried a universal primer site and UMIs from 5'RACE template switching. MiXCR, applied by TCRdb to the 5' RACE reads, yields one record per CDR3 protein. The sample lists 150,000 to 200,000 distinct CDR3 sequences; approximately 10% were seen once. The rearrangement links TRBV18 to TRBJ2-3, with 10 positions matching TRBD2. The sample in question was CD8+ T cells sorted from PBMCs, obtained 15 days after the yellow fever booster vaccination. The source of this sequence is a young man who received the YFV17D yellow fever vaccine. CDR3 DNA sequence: TGTGCCAGCTCCCCAGAAGCGGGGGGGTGGACAGATACGCAGTATTTT. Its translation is CASSPEAGGWTDTQYF. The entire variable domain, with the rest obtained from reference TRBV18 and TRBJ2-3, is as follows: NAGVMQNPRHLVRRRGQEARLRCSPMKGHSHVYWYRQLPEEGLKFMVYLQKENIIDESGMPKERFSAEFPKEGPSILRIQQVVRGDSAAYFCASSPEAGGWTDTQYFGPGTRLTVL.